Listed below are T cell receptor beta chains from one sample, sequenced in a study of blood T cell repertoires in COVID-19. The protocol was immunoSEQ multiplex PCR, while the TCRdb copy is restricted to in-frame clones and leaves out a portion. The table has about 89,000 clones, 88% seen once; the top ten hold 0.35% to 0.5%. The sequenced material came from peripheral blood. These receptors were taken from a man aged 60 to 75 with acute or convalescent COVID-19. Each CDR3 is given with its conserved first and last residue. A D gene is named only where the DNA matches it firmly. Rows give clone size only sometimes, using once, few, many, or a class for an expanded clone.

NA	TRBD1	TRBJ2-7	TRBV24-1	CATSLGQLYEQYF	TGTGCCACCAGCCTGGGACAGCTCTACGAGCAGTACTTC
NA	NA	TRBJ2-7	TRBV5-6	CASSLTEGLLSYEQYF	TGTGCCAGCAGCTTAACGGAGGGCCTCCTCTCCTACGAGCAGTACTTC
NA	TRBD2	TRBJ2-7	TRBV5-1	CASSPTSASSYEQYF	TGCGCCAGCAGTCCGACTAGCGCGAGCTCCTACGAGCAGTACTTC
NA	TRBD1	TRBJ2-5	TRBV5-1	CASSPSWTGRRETQYF	TGCGCCAGCAGCCCGTCATGGACAGGGCGGAGGGAGACCCAGTACTTC
NA	TRBD1	TRBJ2-7	TRBV5-1	CASTKTGSYEQYF	TGCGCCAGCACTAAGACAGGGAGCTACGAGCAGTACTTC
NA	NA	TRBJ1-5	TRBV2	CASSAQGIGNQPQHF	TGTGCCAGCAGTGCACAGGGCATTGGGAATCAGCCCCAGCATTTT
NA	NA	TRBJ1-1	TRBV30	CACSVRLTDTEAFF	TGTGCCTGCAGCGTCCGGTTGACGGACACTGAAGCTTTCTTT
NA	TRBD1	TRBJ2-5	TRBV15	CATSRDGTEETQYF	TGTGCCACCAGCAGAGATGGGACAGAAGAGACCCAGTACTTC
NA	TRBD2	TRBJ2-2	TRBV3-1/TRBV3-2	CASRPLAGGGGELFF	TGTGCCAGCAGACCTCTAGCGGGAGGAGGCGGGGAGCTGTTTTTT
NA	TRBD1	TRBJ2-5	TRBV2	CASRRDRGLEETQYF	TGTGCCAGCAGGCGGGACAGGGGGCTGGAGGAGACCCAGTACTTC
NA	NA	TRBJ2-5	TRBV6-6	CASSYSMQGTETQYF	TGTGCCAGCAGTTACTCGATGCAGGGTACGGAGACCCAGTACTTC
NA	TRBD1	TRBJ1-4	TRBV7-9	CASSFVGQQATNEKLFF	TGTGCCAGCAGCTTTGTGGGACAGCAAGCAACTAATGAAAAACTGTTTTTT
NA	TRBD2	TRBJ2-3	TRBV2	CASTATSGTDTQYF	TGTGCCAGCACCGCGACTAGCGGCACAGATACGCAGTATTTT
NA	TRBD1	TRBJ2-3	TRBV24-1	CATRGQGAIDTQYF	TGTGCCACCAGAGGACAGGGGGCTATAGATACGCAGTATTTT
NA	TRBD2	TRBJ2-2	TRBV11-1	CASSLAGGAGELFF	TGTGCCAGCAGCTTAGCGGGGGGGGCCGGGGAGCTGTTTTTT
NA	TRBD2	TRBJ2-2	TRBV30	CAWSGLAGENTGELFF	TGTGCCTGGAGTGGCCTAGCGGGGGAGAACACCGGGGAGCTGTTTTTT
NA	NA	TRBJ1-5	TRBV5-6	CASSLDRGNQPQHF	TGTGCCAGCAGCTTGGACAGGGGCAATCAGCCCCAGCATTTT
NA	NA	TRBJ2-7	TRBV20-1	CSAIDLPEQYF	TGCAGTGCTATAGACCTACCCGAGCAGTACTTC
NA	NA	TRBJ2-2	TRBV6-1	CASSEIPAGYTGELFF	TGTGCCAGCAGTGAAATCCCGGCAGGGTACACCGGGGAGCTGTTTTTT
NA	NA	TRBJ2-7	TRBV21-1	CASSKAGQGKTYEQYF	TGTGCCAGCAGCAAAGCCGGACAGGGGAAGACCTACGAGCAGTACTTC
NA	NA	TRBJ1-1	TRBV3-1/TRBV3-2	CASSQVGMNTEAFF	TGTGCCAGCAGCCAAGTGGGCATGAACACTGAAGCTTTCTTT
NA	TRBD1	TRBJ2-7	TRBV27	CASMRQGVSYEQYF	TGTGCCAGCATGAGACAGGGGGTTTCCTACGAGCAGTACTTC
NA	TRBD2	TRBJ2-3	TRBV27	CASSLAAGGFTDTQYF	TGTGCCAGCAGTTTAGCCGCGGGAGGGTTCACAGATACGCAGTATTTT
NA	NA	TRBJ1-5	TRBV5-1	CASRRDNSNQPQHF	TGCGCCAGCAGACGGGACAATAGCAATCAGCCCCAGCATTTT
NA	NA	TRBJ1-2	TRBV6-5	CAVKVDSPNYGYTF	TGTGCCGTAAAGGTGGACAGTCCTAACTATGGCTACACCTTC
NA	NA	TRBJ1-4	TRBV5-1	CASSLDRASPNEKLFF	TGCGCCAGCAGCTTGGACAGGGCCTCGCCTAATGAAAAACTGTTTTTT
NA	NA	TRBJ1-1	TRBV7-2	CASRFTGLNTEAFF	TGTGCCAGCAGGTTTACAGGGTTGAACACTGAAGCTTTCTTT
NA	NA	TRBJ1-1	TRBV7-6	CASSLLQGPNTEAFF	TGTGCCAGCAGCCTCCTACAGGGTCCCAACACTGAAGCTTTCTTT
NA	NA	TRBJ1-5	TRBV11-2	CASSLKRQRYQPQHF	TGTGCCAGCAGCTTAAAGAGACAGCGTTATCAGCCCCAGCATTTT
NA	NA	TRBJ2-7	TRBV18	CASSKESQAYEQYF	TGTGCCAGCTCAAAGGAGAGCCAAGCCTACGAGCAGTACTTC
NA	NA	TRBJ2-1	TRBV7-9	CASSLYRGSSYNEQFF	TGTGCCAGCAGCTTATACCGGGGAAGCTCCTACAATGAGCAGTTCTTC
NA	NA	TRBJ1-3	TRBV5-1	CASSLAPGNTIYF	TGCGCCAGCAGCTTGGCTCCTGGAAACACCATATATTTT
NA	TRBD1	TRBJ1-1	TRBV19	CASSIGGQGDTEAFF	TGTGCCAGTAGTATAGGCGGACAGGGGGATACTGAAGCTTTCTTT
NA	NA	TRBJ2-2	TRBV20-1	CSASLQANTGELFF	TGCAGTGCTAGTCTGCAGGCGAACACCGGGGAGCTGTTTTTT
few	NA	TRBJ1-1	TRBV29-1	CSVARSGGRADTEAFF	TGCAGCGTTGCACGGTCTGGGGGCAGGGCAGACACTGAAGCTTTCTTT
NA	NA	TRBJ2-5	TRBV19	CASSIGGTFQETQYF	TGTGCCAGTAGTATAGGTGGCACGTTCCAAGAGACCCAGTACTTC
NA	TRBD2	TRBJ2-2	TRBV19	CASSILAGGSGELFF	TGTGCCAGTAGTATCTTAGCGGGAGGCTCCGGGGAGCTGTTTTTT
NA	TRBD1	TRBJ2-5	TRBV5-4	CASNKAGTGSETQYF	TGTGCCAGTAATAAAGCCGGGACAGGGTCGGAGACCCAGTACTTC
NA	TRBD1	TRBJ2-7	TRBV25-1	CASSEWTGNEQYF	TGTGCCAGCAGTGAATGGACAGGGAACGAGCAGTACTTC
once	TRBD2	TRBJ2-3	TRBV20-1	CSASLAGLGTDTQYF	TGCAGTGCTAGTTTAGCGGGCTTAGGCACAGATACGCAGTATTTT
NA	NA	TRBJ2-1	TRBV10-1	CASSEGTYNEQFF	TGCGCCAGCAGTGAGGGCACCTACAATGAGCAGTTCTTC
NA	NA	TRBJ2-3	TRBV19	CASSLGGFTDTQYF	TGTGCCAGTAGTCTGGGGGGTTTTACAGATACGCAGTATTTT
NA	NA	TRBJ1-1	TRBV6-1	CASSELRVATEAFF	TGTGCCAGCAGTGAACTTCGGGTCGCTACTGAAGCTTTCTTT